This TCR beta chain originates from a study of blood T cell repertoires in COVID-19. In its sample, this clone was seen once. J was trimmed by 6 bases and V by 6 bases; bases with no gene match: 2. This CDR3 has 10 amino acids. Germline values: CDR1 DFQATT, CDR2 SNEGSKA (reference sequence). Per the study methods: Amplifying reference gene primers gave estimates of nucleated cell counts. Only in-frame clones appear in the TCRdb table, and some are missing; sequencing was by immunoSEQ multiplex PCR. That table supplies the V and J calls and clone size; D and trimming were determined from the DNA. The data show around 160,000 clones, about 90% seen once. Participants had their cohort set by participant-reported clinical history. Before they entered the study, exposed participants had met a COVID-19 case within 2 weeks.

The chain recombines TRBV20-1 with TRBJ2-7; TRBD1 aligns across 7 bases. The sequence was collected from a woman aged 40 to 55 who had been exposed to COVID-19. Specimen: PBMCs or T cells enriched from blood (not recorded which). The CDR3 protein is CSAWDSEQYF. CDR3 in DNA: TGCAGTGCCTGGGACAGCGAGCAGTACTTC.